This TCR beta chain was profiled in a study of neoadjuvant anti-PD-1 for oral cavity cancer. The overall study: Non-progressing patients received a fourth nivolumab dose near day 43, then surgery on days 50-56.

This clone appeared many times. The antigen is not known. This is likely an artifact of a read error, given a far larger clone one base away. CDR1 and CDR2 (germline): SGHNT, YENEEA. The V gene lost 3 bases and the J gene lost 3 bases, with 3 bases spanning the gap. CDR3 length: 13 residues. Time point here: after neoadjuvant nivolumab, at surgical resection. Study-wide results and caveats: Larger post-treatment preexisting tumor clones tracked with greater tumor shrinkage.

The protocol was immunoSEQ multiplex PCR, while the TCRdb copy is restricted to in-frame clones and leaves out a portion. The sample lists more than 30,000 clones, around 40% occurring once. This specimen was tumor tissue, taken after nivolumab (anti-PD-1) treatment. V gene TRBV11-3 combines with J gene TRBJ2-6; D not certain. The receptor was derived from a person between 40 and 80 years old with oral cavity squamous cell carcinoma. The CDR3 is CASSLSGANVLTF. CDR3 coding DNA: TGTGCCAGCAGCTTGAGTGGGGCCAACGTCCTGACTTTC.